Each of the 14 T cell receptor beta chains below was sequenced from the same sample in a study of OX40 agonist ivuxolimab in advanced cancers. Profiling relied on immunoSEQ multiplex PCR, and the TCRdb table lists in-frame clones only, not all of them. The repertoire holds approximately 60,000 clones, with around 87% as singletons. The sequencing here drew on CD4+ or CD8+ T cells sorted from blood, taken in a trial of the OX40 agonist ivuxolimab. These receptors originate from an adult with an advanced solid tumor such as melanoma, head and neck, liver or kidney cancer.

The V gene is TRBV6-1, the J gene TRBJ1-1; no definite D call. The germline gives CDR1 MNHNS, CDR2 SASEGT. The CDR3 has 13 amino acids. The V end lost 7 bases, the J end lost 0 bases, and 9 bases lay between the germline ends. Here the CDR3 DNA reads TGTGCCAGCAAGACATTGGTGAACACTGAAGCTTTCTTT. Encoded protein: CASKTLVNTEAFF.

The V call is TRBV6-1, the J call TRBJ2-7; TRBD2 is a possible D gene (6 bases). This CDR3 comprises 15 residues. Germline-derived CDR1 and CDR2 are MNHNS and SASEGT. V was pared by 8 bases and J by 3 bases, with 20 bases between. This chain's CDR3 is CASRPLGAGNYEQYF. The CDR3 DNA reads TGTGCCAGCCGCCCCCTAGGGGCGGGGAACTACGAGCAGTACTTC.

The chain joins TRBV28 to TRBJ1-2; 7 nucleotides agree with TRBD1. V gave up 2 bases and J gave up 6 bases; unmatched junction bases: 15. CDR3 size: 17 residues. CDR1 and CDR2 (germline): MDHEN, SYDVKM. The DNA for the CDR3 is TGTGCCAGCAGTTTAGTCAACCCGGGACAGTGGGGGGATGGCTACACCTTC. Translation: CASSLVNPGQWGDGYTF.

The rearrangement joins TRBV4-2 to TRBJ2-1; TRBD2 aligns across 11 bases. From germline, CDR1 is LGHNA and CDR2 YNFKEQ. There are 16 residues in the CDR3. V gave up 1 base and J gave up 7 bases; unmatched junction bases: 6. The CDR3 loop is CASSQVSGRANNEQFF. The CDR3 DNA reads TGTGCCAGCAGCCAAGTTAGCGGGAGGGCAAATAATGAGCAGTTCTTC.

V gene TRBV19 combines with J gene TRBJ2-7, with 7 bases matching TRBD1. With V trimmed by 5 bases and J by 6 bases, 10 bases remained unmatched. The CDR3 consists of 14 residues. Germline V lookup: CDR1 LNHDA, CDR2 SQIVND (reference sequence). Written as DNA, the CDR3 is TGTGCCAGTAGTTGGGACAGTCAGGCAGGCGAGCAGTACTTC. It translates to CASSWDSQAGEQYF.

The rearrangement links TRBV14 to TRBJ1-2; D remains unclear. Germline lookup yields CDR1 SGHDN and CDR2 FVKESK. There are 12 residues in the CDR3. Trimming left V 4 bases short and J 5 bases short, with 8 bases between. The CDR3 is CASSPRTYGYTF. In DNA, the CDR3 is TGTGCCAGCAGCCCACGAACGTATGGCTACACCTTC.

The CDR3 region is CASRLGQGGGYTF. The CDR3 bases are TGTGCCAGCAGGCTTGGGCAGGGGGGTGGCTACACCTTC. The chain joins TRBV5-6 to TRBJ1-2, with TRBD1 matching over 7 bases. The ends lost 5 bases at V and 7 bases at J; junction bases unmatched: 8. This CDR3 comprises 13 residues. The germline CDR1 and CDR2 sequences are SGHDT and YYEEEE.

This clone was found a few times. J is TRBJ2-3 and V is TRBV10-2; TRBD1 matches 9 bases. CDR1 is WSHSY, CDR2 SAAADI, per germline. V shed 3 bases, J shed 5 bases, and the junction held 12 bases outside the gene matches. The CDR3 runs 17 residues. CDR3 in DNA: TGCGCCAGCAGTGATCCTCACAGGGGGCCTATACGAGATACGCAGTATTTT. It codes for CASSDPHRGPIRDTQYF.

This chain uses TRBV5-4 with TRBJ1-2; D is uncertain. With 0 bases removed from V and 3 bases from J, the gap between germline ends came to 6 bases. This CDR3 comprises 13 residues. CDR1 is SGHNT, CDR2 YYREEE, per germline (reference sequence). CDR3 in amino acids: CASSLEVDYGYTF. DNA for the CDR3: TGTGCCAGCAGCTTGGAGGTCGACTATGGCTACACCTTC.

The V gene is TRBV14, the J gene TRBJ2-3, with D hard to call. The CDR3 has 15 amino acids. Trimming took 3 bases from V and 14 from J, leaving 24 bases between them. Germline loops: CDR1 SGHDN, CDR2 FVKESK. The CDR3 loop reads CASSHSKRFSESLYF. The CDR3 bases are TGTGCCAGCAGCCACTCAAAGAGGTTTTCTGAATCGCTGTATTTT.

The gene calls are TRBV14 and TRBJ2-7, with D possibly called TRBD1 or TRBD2 (5 bases each). Germline-derived CDR1 and CDR2 are SGHDN and FVKESK. The CDR3 is made up of 13 amino acids. Trimming removed 1 base from V and 9 bases from J, with 13 bases in between. In nucleotides, the CDR3 is TGTGCCAGCAGCCAAGCATTGGGGACCACGCAGTACTTC. It is translated as CASSQALGTTQYF.

The genes are TRBV6-5 and TRBJ2-1; 8 bases line up with TRBD2. Germline CDR1 reads MNHEY; CDR2 reads SVGAGI. This CDR3 has 16 amino acids. With V trimmed by 4 bases and J by 5 bases, 10 bases remained unmatched. CDR3 residues: CASSSLTSARNNEQFF. The DNA for the CDR3 is TGTGCCAGCAGTTCCCTGACTAGCGCCCGTAACAATGAGCAGTTCTTC.

This clone showed up just once. The rearrangement joins TRBV18 to TRBJ2-5; D is possibly TRBD1 (6 bases). V was cut by 0 bases and J by 7 bases, with 9 bases left in between. Looked up from germline, CDR1 is KGHSH and CDR2 is LQKENI. This CDR3 spans 13 amino acids. The CDR3 sequence is CASSPPLGGTQYF. Written as DNA, the CDR3 is TGTGCCAGCTCACCACCTTTAGGGGGGACCCAGTACTTC.

The CDR3 region has the DNA TGCGCCAGCAGCCAAGGTGGGACTAGCACAGATACGCAGTATTTT. It yields the protein CASSQGGTSTDTQYF. The V call is TRBV4-1, the J call TRBJ2-3; a weak D match, TRBD2 (6 bases). This CDR3 comprises 15 residues. The ends were cut back, 1 base at V and 0 bases at J, with 8 bases in the middle. CDR1 and CDR2 from the germline V gene are MGHRA and YSYEKL.